A single sample gave rise to the 28 T cell receptor beta chains below, sequenced in a study of early T cells in non-severe SARS-CoV-2 infection. TCRdb re-called the 5' RACE reads through MiXCR, storing one row per CDR3 protein. This sample yields fewer than 60,000 distinct CDR3 sequences, of which around 4.6% are seen a single time; 6% belongs to the top ten. The sample was whole blood. Source of these receptors: an adult who was a healthcare worker with PCR-confirmed SARS-CoV-2 infection or an uninfected control (not recorded which).

This clonotype was observed many times. The chain uses TRBV12-3 or TRBV12-4 and TRBJ1-3, with D possibly matching TRBD1 (5 bases). CDR3 length: 20 residues. The V and J ends lost 3 bases and 4 bases respectively, with 28 bases between them. The CDR3 here is CASSFLGLVGARTFGNTIYF. Written as DNA, the CDR3 is TGTGCCAGCAGTTTTTTGGGGCTTGTCGGGGCGAGGACATTCGGAAACACCATATATTTT.

The sample holds a few counts of this clonotype. The chain has TRBV13 and TRBJ2-7; 9 bases are a match to TRBD1. There are 15 residues in the CDR3. V shed 5 bases and J 8 bases; nucleotides not matched to a gene: 13. Germline loops: CDR1 PRHDT, CDR2 FYEKMQ (reference sequence). In DNA form, the CDR3 reads TGTGCCAGCAGCGCACCGGGACAGGGCATCTTCCAGCAGTACTTC. This gives the protein CASSAPGQGIFQQYF. Filled out from reference TRBV13 and TRBJ2-7, the complete variable domain reads AAGVIQSPRHLIKEKRETATLKCYPIPRHDTVYWYQQGPGQDPQFLISFYEKMQSDKGSIPDRFSAQQFSDYHSELNMSSLELGDSALYFCASSAPGQGIFQQYFGPGTRLTVT.

The CDR3 DNA follows: TGTGCCAGCAGCTTAGCGTACCCCAGCGGGATCTACAATGAGCAGTTCTTC. This sequence encodes CASSLAYPSGIYNEQFF. The chain joins TRBV7-6 to TRBJ2-1; TRBD2 aligns across 7 bases. CDR1 is SGHVS and CDR2 is FNYEAQ in the germline V gene. The CDR3 is 17 amino acids. Losses at the gene ends were 0 bases for V and 3 bases for J; bases not matched to a gene: 8. Based on the CDR3 plus reference TRBV7-6 and TRBJ2-1, the full variable domain is GAGVSQSPRYKVTKRGQDVALRCDPISGHVSLYWYRQALGQGPEFLTYFNYEAQQDKSGLPNDRFSAERPEGSISTLTIQRTEQRDSAMYRCASSLAYPSGIYNEQFFGPGTRLTVL.

This clonotype was detected only a few times. The V and J genes are TRBV7-2 and TRBJ1-1, with D uncertain. V shed 5 bases and J shed 3 bases, with 4 bases lying between them. From germline, CDR1 is SGHTA and CDR2 FQGNSA. The length of the CDR3 is 11 residues. The CDR3 DNA is TGTGCCAGCAGCAGACACACTGAAGCTTTCTTT. Translation: CASSRHTEAFF.

In its sample, this clonotype was seen many times. The V and J genes are TRBV3-1 and TRBJ1-1; TRBD1 matches at 8 bases. The length of the CDR3 is 12 residues. CDR1 is LGHDT and CDR2 is YNNKEL in the germline V gene (reference sequence). The junction had 4 bases not matched to a gene; V was cut back by 3 bases and J by 10 bases. CDR3 protein: CASSHQDRGAFF. The CDR3 DNA reads as TGTGCCAGCAGCCACCAAGACAGGGGAGCTTTCTTT.

This clonotype was counted a few times. The J gene is TRBJ1-1, the V gene TRBV11-2, with 8 bases aligning to TRBD1. Germline V CDR1 and CDR2: SGHAT, FQNNGV. The V segment lost 1 base and the J segment 7 bases; nucleotides outside the gene matches: 2. The length of the CDR3 is 13 residues. This CDR3 is CASSLGTGYEAFF. Here the CDR3 DNA reads TGTGCCAGCAGCTTAGGGACAGGGTATGAAGCTTTCTTT. The full variable domain, in which reference TRBV11-2 and TRBJ1-1 provide the parts outside the CDR3, is EAGVAQSPRYKIIEKRQSVAFWCNPISGHATLYWYQQILGQGPKLLIQFQNNGVVDDSQLPKDRFSAERLKGVDSTLKIQPAKLEDSAVYLCASSLGTGYEAFFGQGTRLTVV.

The chain joins TRBV19 to TRBJ2-6; D remains ambiguous. Germline loops: CDR1 LNHDA, CDR2 SQIVND (reference sequence). CDR3 length: 15 amino acids. V was cut by 5 bases and J by 0 bases, with 8 bases left in between. This CDR3 reads CASSLVYSGANVLTF. The CDR3 coding sequence is TGTGCCAGTAGTCTCGTCTACTCTGGGGCCAACGTCCTGACTTTC.

The table lists this clonotype with many counts. CDR3 protein: CASSFPGRNSYEQYF. Here the CDR3 DNA reads TGTGCCAGCAGCTTCCCGGGACGGAATTCCTACGAGCAGTACTTC. The chain employs TRBV7-9 and TRBJ2-7; D may correspond to TRBD1 or TRBD2 (5 bases each). The CDR3 extends over 15 amino acids. Deletions cut 3 bases from V and 1 base from J, with 13 bases between. Germline V gives CDR1 SEHNR, CDR2 FQNEAQ (reference sequence).

The sample holds a few counts of this clonotype. The chain carries TRBV20-1 and TRBJ2-3; 13 nucleotides match TRBD2. The CDR3 extends over 15 amino acids. CDR1 is DFQATT, CDR2 SNEGSKA, per germline (reference sequence). Trimming removed 3 bases from V and 5 bases from J; junction bases left unmatched: 5. The CDR3 DNA sequence: TGCAGTGCTAGGCCGACTAGCGGGGGGCAAGATACGCAGTATTTT. Protein product: CSARPTSGGQDTQYF.

This clonotype was counted at least ten times. The V call is TRBV7-2, the J call TRBJ2-6; D remains unclear. CDR3 length equals 15 residues. Germline CDR1 reads SGHTA; CDR2 reads FQGNSA. Trimming took 5 bases from V and 2 from J, leaving 10 bases between them. Here the CDR3 reads CASSPELAGANVLTF. In DNA, the CDR3 is TGTGCCAGCAGCCCTGAGTTAGCTGGGGCCAACGTCCTGACTTTC.

This clonotype turned up a few times. This chain uses TRBV10-2 with TRBJ2-1; 11 nucleotides agree with TRBD2. The CDR3 sequence is 18 residues long. The germline CDR1 and CDR2 sequences are WSHSY and SAAADI. Germline trimming cut 7 bases from V and 0 bases from J; bases unmatched to any gene: 11. This CDR3 reads CASIGTSGVRGSYNEQFF. In DNA, the CDR3 is TGCGCCAGCATAGGGACTAGCGGCGTGAGGGGCTCCTACAATGAGCAGTTCTTC.

This clonotype has just a few counts. J is TRBJ2-5 and V is TRBV6-2 or TRBV6-3, with D possibly matching TRBD1 (5 bases). CDR3 length equals 15 residues. Germline V gene lookup returns CDR1 MNHEY and CDR2 SVGEGT. Trimming pared 2 bases from V and 3 bases from J, leaving 13 bases between. The CDR3 DNA sequence: TGTGCCAGCAGTTACAAGGGGAATGGGGAAGAGACCCAGTACTTC. Protein product: CASSYKGNGEETQYF.

V is TRBV6-6 and J is TRBJ2-3; D call uncertain. V was shortened by 2 bases and J by 3 bases, with 15 bases between the two germline ends. The germline CDR1 and CDR2 sequences are MNHNY and SVGAGI (reference sequence). This CDR3 has 16 residues. The CDR3 DNA follows: TGTGCCAGCAGTTACGGCGGATTAGGTCTGACAGATACGCAGTATTTT. Translation gives CASSYGGLGLTDTQYF.

This clonotype appeared many times. The CDR3 coding sequence is TGTGCCAGCACCCTTACGGGGACAGCTAACTATGGCTACACCTTC. Protein: CASTLTGTANYGYTF. This chain links TRBV6-6 with TRBJ1-2; TRBD1 agrees at 7 bases. Trimming at V came to 7 bases and at J to 0 bases, leaving 8 bases not matched to a gene. The germline V gene has CDR1 MNHNY and CDR2 SVGAGI (reference sequence). The CDR3 extends over 15 amino acids.

This clonotype was picked up many times. The CDR3 loop is CASRTQREGPPEQYF. CDR3 bases: TGTGCCAGCAGAACGCAACGGGAGGGACCCCCCGAGCAGTACTTC. The rearrangement joins TRBV6-5 to TRBJ2-7, with TRBD2 matching over 8 bases. There are 15 residues in the CDR3. V lost 6 bases, J lost 6 bases, and 13 bases stayed unmatched. Germline loops: CDR1 MNHEY, CDR2 SVGAGI.

This clonotype has more than one count but fewer than ten. The chain combines TRBV7-3 with TRBJ2-3, with 11 nucleotides matching TRBD2. The V gene's germline CDR1 is SGHTA and CDR2 FQGTGA. The CDR3 runs to 15 residues. The trim removed 4 bases at V and 1 base at J, leaving 1 base unmatched. The CDR3 reads CASSSGLAGTDTQYF. The DNA for the CDR3 is TGTGCCAGCAGCTCGGGACTAGCGGGCACAGATACGCAGTATTTT.

This clonotype was counted at least ten times. The V and J genes are TRBV19 and TRBJ2-1; 9 bases are shared with TRBD2. With 5 bases clipped from V and 8 bases from J, the junction kept 13 bases outside the gene matches. Germline CDR1 reads LNHDA; CDR2 reads SQIVND (reference sequence). The CDR3 sequence is 16 residues long. The CDR3 sequence is CASSPKGSGRSDEQFF. CDR3 DNA: TGTGCCAGTAGTCCTAAGGGCAGCGGGAGGAGTGATGAGCAGTTCTTC.

This clonotype turned up a few times. V usage is TRBV5-1 and J usage is TRBJ1-4, with TRBD1 matching 7 bases. Germline V gene data show CDR1 as SGHRS and CDR2 as YFSETQ. The CDR3 loop spans 15 amino acids. With 2 bases clipped from V and 8 bases from J, the junction kept 9 bases outside the gene matches. DNA of the CDR3: TGCGCCAGCAGCTTACAGGGGATTGAGCCAGAAAAACTGTTTTTT. This gives the protein CASSLQGIEPEKLFF.

This clonotype was seen many times. The chain couples TRBV6-5 to TRBJ1-3, with 8 bases matching TRBD1. This CDR3 is 14 amino acids long. After removal of 4 bases from V and 2 bases from J, the junction contained 1 base not matched to a gene. Germline loops: CDR1 MNHEY, CDR2 SVGAGI. This chain's CDR3 is CASSSTGAGNTIYF. The CDR3 coding sequence is TGTGCCAGCAGTTCGACAGGGGCTGGAAACACCATATATTTT.

This clonotype showed up just a few times. The V gene is TRBV3-1, the J gene TRBJ1-2; D ambiguous. Looked up from germline, CDR1 is LGHDT and CDR2 is YNNKEL (reference sequence). This CDR3 has 14 residues. V was pared by 0 bases and J by 1 base, with 6 bases between. This chain's CDR3 is CASSQDRYNYGYTF. The CDR3 DNA reads as TGTGCCAGCAGCCAAGATCGATATAACTATGGCTACACCTTC.

The sample holds a few counts of this clonotype. The chain couples TRBV18 to TRBJ2-2; D is ambiguous. The V end was cut by 6 bases, the J end by 5 bases, with 13 bases between. Germline loops: CDR1 KGHSH, CDR2 LQKENI. The CDR3 totals 14 residues. DNA for the CDR3: TGTGCCAGCTCCGCCTCATGGGAAACCGGGGAGCTGTTTTTT. This translates into CASSASWETGELFF.

This clonotype was picked up many times. The chain joins TRBV5-1 to TRBJ1-2; a weak D match, TRBD1 (5 bases). Trimming left V 4 bases short and J 4 bases short, with 14 bases between. This CDR3 has 14 residues. CDR1 is SGHRS and CDR2 is YFSETQ in the germline V gene. The CDR3 DNA follows: TGCGCCAGCAGCACTGACAGACCGCTCTATGGCTACACCTTC. Its translation: CASSTDRPLYGYTF.

This clonotype was observed many times. The chain combines TRBV10-3 with TRBJ2-7, with D possibly TRBD1 on 5 matching bases. This CDR3 has 16 amino acids. CDR1 ENHRY and CDR2 SYGVKD come from the germline V gene. Deletions cut 0 bases from V and 2 bases from J, with 14 bases between. The CDR3 sequence: CAISESAGQGAYEQYF. CDR3 bases: TGTGCCATCAGTGAGTCCGCAGGGCAAGGCGCCTACGAGCAGTACTTC.

This clonotype was seen at least ten times. The J gene is TRBJ1-3, the V gene TRBV18; 7 positions match TRBD1. The CDR3 runs 15 residues. Germline-derived CDR1 and CDR2 are KGHSH and LQKENI. V lost 3 bases and J lost 4; bases outside the gene matches: 6. For the CDR3, the DNA is TGTGCCAGCTCACCGCCCGGGACAGCCGGAAACACCATATATTTT. It specifies CASSPPGTAGNTIYF.

This clonotype came up many times. The chain uses TRBV5-5 and TRBJ2-5; a possible D gene is TRBD2 (5 bases). Germline lookup yields CDR1 SGHKS and CDR2 YYEKEE (reference sequence). CDR3 length: 13 residues. V gave up 2 bases and J gave up 4 bases, with 9 bases separating them. DNA for the CDR3: TGTGCCAGCAGCTTCGGGGTCCCAGAGACCCAGTACTTC. Its translation is CASSFGVPETQYF.

This clonotype was observed many times. The chain uses TRBV29-1 and TRBJ1-1; 7 nucleotides align to TRBD1. The CDR3 is 14 amino acids. Germline V CDR1 and CDR2: SQVTM, ANQGSEA. The ends lost 4 bases at V and 4 bases at J; junction bases unmatched: 9. The CDR3: CSVVGQAGGTEAFF. The CDR3 nucleotides read TGCAGCGTTGTTGGACAGGCCGGCGGCACTGAAGCTTTCTTT.

The chain uses TRBV5-6 and TRBJ2-5; no definite D call. Germline-derived CDR1 and CDR2 are SGHDT and YYEEEE. This CDR3 is 14 amino acids long. Trimming left V 0 bases short and J 0 bases short, with 6 bases between. The CDR3 DNA reads TGTGCCAGCAGCTTGGTTGCGGACCAAGAGACCCAGTACTTC. Translated, it gives CASSLVADQETQYF.

This clonotype occurred a few times. The chain uses TRBV7-9 and TRBJ1-5, with 10 bases lining up with TRBD1. Germline values: CDR1 SEHNR, CDR2 FQNEAQ (reference sequence). The CDR3 consists of 14 residues. Trimming at V came to 7 bases and at J to 5 bases, leaving 5 bases not matched to a gene. The CDR3 nucleotides read TGTGCCAGCACCCTGACAGGGGGCGATCAGCCCCAGCATTTT. Translating it yields CASTLTGGDQPQHF. Full variable domain (missing parts from reference TRBV7-9 and TRBJ1-5): DTGVSQNPRHKITKRGQNVTFRCDPISEHNRLYWYRQTLGQGPEFLTYFQNEAQLEKSRLLSDRFSAERPKGSFSTLEIQRTEQGDSAMYLCASTLTGGDQPQHFGDGTRLSIL.